These 6 T cell receptor beta chains came from one sample sequenced in a study of shared clonotypes between healthy human individuals. TCRdb's table, derived via immunoSEQ multiplex PCR, lists solely in-frame clones and lacks some. The profile shows some 1.5 million clones, around 95% of them singletons. Sequenced: naive CD4+ T cells sorted from blood. Subset in this sample: CD45RA+ positively selected. Receptors were obtained from a man in his thirties or forties in good health.

The chain couples TRBV7-2 to TRBJ2-3; D is unclear. Per germline, CDR1 SGHTA and CDR2 FQGNSA. Trimming cost V 1 base and J 3 bases, with 8 bases left between them. The CDR3 has 14 residues. This chain's CDR3 is CASSLGIGTDTQYF. The CDR3 nucleotides read TGTGCCAGCAGCTTAGGAATAGGGACAGATACGCAGTATTTT.

The J gene is TRBJ1-1, the V gene TRBV19; 7 nucleotides agree with TRBD1. V lost 4 bases and J lost 6; bases outside the gene matches: 11. This CDR3 has 15 residues. Per germline, CDR1 LNHDA and CDR2 SQIVND (reference sequence). The chain's CDR3 is CASSNYARDRAEAFF. The CDR3 DNA sequence: TGTGCCAGTAGTAACTACGCCCGGGACAGAGCTGAAGCTTTCTTT.

The V gene is TRBV7-9, the J gene TRBJ2-7; D possibly uses TRBD1 or TRBD2 (5 bases each). Trimming removed 0 bases from V and 0 bases from J, with 12 bases in between. Per the germline V gene, CDR1 is SEHNR and CDR2 is FQNEAQ (reference sequence). This CDR3 region has 16 residues. CDR3: CASSLARGVSSYEQYF. The CDR3 coding sequence is TGTGCCAGCAGCTTAGCGCGAGGGGTGAGCTCCTACGAGCAGTACTTC.

The chain couples TRBV27 to TRBJ2-1; D call uncertain. The CDR3 has 15 residues. Germline CDR1 is MNHEY and CDR2 is SMNVEV (reference sequence). Trimming took 0 bases from V and 7 from J, leaving 13 bases between them. Written as DNA, the CDR3 is TGTGCCAGCAGTTTATCGCACTCTGAGGCGAATGAGCAGTTCTTC. Translation: CASSLSHSEANEQFF.

The rearrangement joins TRBV5-1 to TRBJ2-7, with 14 bases lining up with TRBD2. The length of the CDR3 is 16 residues. Trimming at V came to 0 bases and at J to 6 bases, leaving 5 bases not matched to a gene. Germline V CDR1 and CDR2: SGHRS, YFSETQ. CDR3 sequence (DNA): TGCGCCAGCAGCTTGGGGGGACTAGCGGGAGACCCCGAGCAGTACTTC. Protein product: CASSLGGLAGDPEQYF.

The genes are TRBV11-2 and TRBJ2-1; D is ambiguous. V was trimmed by 2 bases and J by 2 bases, leaving 10 bases between them. CDR3 length: 15 residues. Germline assignment: CDR1 SGHAT and CDR2 FQNNGV. The CDR3 here is CASSLPGFPYNEQFF. The DNA for the CDR3 is TGTGCCAGCAGCTTACCCGGGTTCCCCTACAATGAGCAGTTCTTC.